A selection of T cell receptor beta chains follows, all from one sample in a study of cytomegalovirus exposure and HLA in healthy donors. TCRdb keeps only in-frame clones here, not all; method: immunoSEQ multiplex PCR. The table has 250,000 to 400,000 clones, around 90% seen once. Sequenced material: PBMCs. These receptors were collected from a man aged 25-45 years in good health and CMV-seronegative. The CDR3 runs from the conserved cysteine through the conserved F or W. D genes are given only for firm matches. The size of a clone is reported for some rows only, either as once, few or many, or as a class for expanded clones.

V	J	D	size	DNA	CDR3
TRBV28	TRBJ2-1	TRBD1	NA	TGTGCCAGCAGTTTAGGGACAGGGGCAACAGGTGAGCAGTTCTTC	CASSLGTGATGEQFF
TRBV19	TRBJ2-1	TRBD2	NA	TGTGCCAGTAGCATTAGCGGGGGCAACTACAATGAGCAGTTCTTC	CASSISGGNYNEQFF
TRBV11-2	TRBJ1-2	TRBD1	NA	TGTGCCAGCAGCAAGACAGGGAACACCAACTATGGCTACACCTTC	CASSKTGNTNYGYTF
TRBV5-1	TRBJ2-7	TRBD1	once	TGCGCCAGCAGCTTGATGACCGGGACAGGGGACGAGCAGTACTTC	CASSLMTGTGDEQYF
TRBV4-1	TRBJ1-6	NA	NA	TGCGCCAGCAGCCAACTTCCAGGGAAGCTTGTATGGAATTCACCCCTCCACTTT	CASSQLPGKLVWNSPLHF
TRBV9	TRBJ2-7	NA	once	TGTGCCAGCAGCGGATCCACCGGGGGCTACGAGCAGTACTTC	CASSGSTGGYEQYF
TRBV10-3	TRBJ1-6	TRBD1	NA	TGTGCCATCAGTGAAGGGACAGGGCGGTCACCCCTCCACTTT	CAISEGTGRSPLHF
TRBV5-5	TRBJ1-2	TRBD1	NA	TGTGCCAGCAGCTCTGGACAGGACCTCACAAACTATGGCTACACCTTC	CASSSGQDLTNYGYTF
TRBV18	TRBJ1-1	NA	NA	TGTGCCAGCTCACCGGACACCGCCGGGAACACTGAAGCTTTCTTT	CASSPDTAGNTEAFF
TRBV5-6	TRBJ2-1	NA	NA	TGTGCCAGCAGCTTGGGAGGGAATGAGCAGTTCTTC	CASSLGGNEQFF
TRBV5-1	TRBJ1-2	TRBD1	NA	TGCGCCAGCAGCTTGGGCGGGACAGGAGGGTCCTATGGCTACACCTTC	CASSLGGTGGSYGYTF
TRBV5-5	TRBJ1-5	NA	once	TGTGCCAGCAGCACCTTACAGGGAGCGAATCAGCCCCAGCATTTT	CASSTLQGANQPQHF
TRBV29-1	TRBJ2-1	TRBD2	few	TGCAGCGTTACTAGCGTAACCTACAATGAGCAGTTCTTC	CSVTSVTYNEQFF
TRBV7-6	TRBJ2-2	TRBD2	NA	TGTGCCAGCAGCCCCCGACTAGCGGGGACCACCGGGGAGCTGTTTTTT	CASSPRLAGTTGELFF
TRBV2	TRBJ1-6	TRBD1	NA	TGTGCCAGCAGTGAGGGACAGGGGATATCACCCCTCCACTTT	CASSEGQGISPLHF
TRBV6-5	TRBJ1-1	NA	NA	TGTGCCAGCAGTTATAAGAACACTGAAGCTTTCTTT	CASSYKNTEAFF
TRBV9	TRBJ1-6	NA	few	TGTGCCAGCAGCGTAGGACGGGGAAATTCACCCCTCCACTTT	CASSVGRGNSPLHF
TRBV5-8	TRBJ1-2	NA	NA	TGTGCCAGCAGCTTAGAAGGGGGTCTTGGCTACACCTTC	CASSLEGGLGYTF
TRBV29-1	TRBJ2-3	NA	NA	TGCAGCGTTGAAGATCTGGGTGCGCGTAGCAGGGTAGTCACAGATACGCAGTATTTT	CSVEDLGARSRVVTDTQYF
TRBV2	TRBJ2-3	TRBD1	NA	TGTGCCAGCACTTTCGACAGGGTTGGAACAGATACGCAGTATTTT	CASTFDRVGTDTQYF
TRBV7-8	TRBJ2-1	TRBD1	NA	TGTGCCAGCCAACTGGGGGCAGGGGGCTACAATGAGCAGTTCTTC	CASQLGAGGYNEQFF
TRBV10-3	TRBJ1-5	NA	NA	TGTGCCATCAGCTGGGGGGGCAATCAGCCCCAGCATTTT	CAISWGGNQPQHF
TRBV7-2	TRBJ1-3	NA	NA	TGTGCCAGCAGCTTTAGTTGGGAGACCATATATTTT	CASSFSWETIYF
TRBV6-1	TRBJ1-5	TRBD1	NA	TGTGCCAGCGGGGACAGGGGAATTTTCAATCAGCCCCAGCATTTT	CASGDRGIFNQPQHF
TRBV2	TRBJ2-2	NA	NA	TGTGCCAGCAGACGGTCCCTCCCGAACACCGGGGAGCTGTTTTTT	CASRRSLPNTGELFF
TRBV7-6	TRBJ2-1	NA	NA	TGTGCCAGCAGCCAGGGTAGTTCCTACAATGAGCAGTTCTTC	CASSQGSSYNEQFF
TRBV15	TRBJ2-5	TRBD2	NA	TGTGCCACCAGCGGACCGGGACTAGTCCAAGAGACCCAGTACTTC	CATSGPGLVQETQYF
TRBV6-1	TRBJ2-2	NA	once	TGTGCCACCGGACATTCGTCTTTGACCGGGGAGCTGTTTTTT	CATGHSSLTGELFF
TRBV9	TRBJ2-3	NA	NA	TGTGCCAGCAGCGTAGTTGTTAGCGGCACAGATACGCAGTATTTT	CASSVVVSGTDTQYF
TRBV18	TRBJ1-5	NA	NA	TGTGCCAGCTCACCACGGGCGGGGGGTCAGCCCCAGCATTTT	CASSPRAGGQPQHF
TRBV5-6	TRBJ2-1	NA	NA	TGTGCCAGCAGCCTAGACGGGGTGCGCTACAATGAGCAGTTCTTC	CASSLDGVRYNEQFF
TRBV18	TRBJ2-3	TRBD2	NA	TGTGCCAGCTCACCAAAGGTAGCGGGGGGCACAGATACGCAGTATTTT	CASSPKVAGGTDTQYF
TRBV6-6	TRBJ2-7	NA	NA	TGTGCCAGCAGTTACTTACGTGAGGAGACCTACGAGCAGTACTTC	CASSYLREETYEQYF
TRBV29-1	TRBJ2-5	TRBD1	NA	TGCAGCGTTGTAGGGGGCGAGACCCAGTACTTC	CSVVGGETQYF
TRBV2	TRBJ1-2	TRBD1	NA	TGTGCCAGCAGTGAAGAACAGGGGGTGGGTGGCTACACCTTC	CASSEEQGVGGYTF
TRBV4-3	TRBJ2-7	TRBD2	once	TGCGCCAGCAGCCGAGGACGACGCGGGGGTTACGAGCAGTACTTC	CASSRGRRGGYEQYF
TRBV5-1	TRBJ2-3	TRBD2	NA	TGCGCCAGCAGCTCCCGACGGGGAGGGGTGACAGATACGCAGTATTTT	CASSSRRGGVTDTQYF
TRBV27	TRBJ1-1	TRBD1	NA	TGTGCCAGCACCCCGGGACAGGGGGCGCTGGAGGCTTTCTTT	CASTPGQGALEAFF
TRBV6-5	TRBJ1-2	NA	NA	TGTGCCAGCGTTAGCCCCCCCTATGGCTACACCTTC	CASVSPPYGYTF
TRBV19	TRBJ1-6	TRBD1	NA	TGTGCCAGTAGTATAGAGGGCAGGGGGAGCTCACCCCTCCACTTT	CASSIEGRGSSPLHF
TRBV2	TRBJ2-1	TRBD2	NA	TGTGCCAGCAGTGATCCGGCGGGGGGAAACAATGAGCAGTTCTTC	CASSDPAGGNNEQFF